Reported below is one T cell receptor (beta chain). This CDR3 region has 18 residues. In the authors' methods: For nucleated cells, counts were estimated from reference gene primer amplification. The assay was immunoSEQ multiplex PCR, and TCRdb's table has in-frame clones only and misses some. That table furnishes V, J and clone size, whereas the DNA furnished D and trimming. The table records some 360,000 clones, 89% of them present only once. This entry belongs to a study of blood T cell repertoires in COVID-19. Study at large: Samples of COVID-19 (acute and convalescent) were obtained from the United States, Italy and Spain.

This chain links TRBV21-1 with TRBJ2-1; no check of the table's D call, TRBD2, against the DNA was made. TRBV21-1 represents a pseudogene. This TCR came from a woman aged 55-69 years with COVID-19, enrolled during active disease. Sample: peripheral blood. CDR3 in amino acids: CASSKEGGRAGGDNEQFF. CDR3 bases: TGCGCCAGCAGCAAAGAGGGAGGGAGAGCGGGGGGGGACAATGAGCAGTTCTTC.